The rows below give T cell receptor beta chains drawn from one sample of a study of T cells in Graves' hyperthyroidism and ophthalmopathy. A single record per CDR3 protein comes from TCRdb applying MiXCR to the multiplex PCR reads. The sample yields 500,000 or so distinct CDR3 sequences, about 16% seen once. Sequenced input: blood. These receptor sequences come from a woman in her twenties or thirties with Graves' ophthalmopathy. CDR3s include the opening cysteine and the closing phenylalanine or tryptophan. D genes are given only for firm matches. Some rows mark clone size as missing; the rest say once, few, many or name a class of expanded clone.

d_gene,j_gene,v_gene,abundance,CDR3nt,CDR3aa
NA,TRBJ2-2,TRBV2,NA,TGTGCCAGCACCCCAGGGGCGGGAAACACCGGGGAGCTGTTTTTT,CASTPGAGNTGELFF
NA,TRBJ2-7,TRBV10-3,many,TGTGCCATCAGTGACCCCACCTTTTCGACAGAGACTTACGAGCAGTACTTC,CAISDPTFSTETYEQYF
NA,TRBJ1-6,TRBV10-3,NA,TGTGCCACGGGGCCGGGGGCGAATAATTCACCCCTCCACTTT,CATGPGANNSPLHF
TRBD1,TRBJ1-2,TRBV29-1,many,TGCAGCGCCGACCGACAGGGGGCGGATGGCTACACCTTC,CSADRQGADGYTF
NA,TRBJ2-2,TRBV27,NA,TGTGCCAGCAGTTTTAGAGTCAAAGCGGGCTTCGAAGACACCGGGGAGCTGTTTTTT,CASSFRVKAGFEDTGELFF
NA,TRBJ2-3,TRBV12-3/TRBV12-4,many,TGTGCCAGCAGTTGGGCTAGCCTGGCTGGGGATACGCAGTATTTT,CASSWASLAGDTQYF
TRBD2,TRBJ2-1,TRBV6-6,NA,TGTGCCAGCAGTTACTATGGGGGAGGGGCCAATGAGCAGTTCTTC,CASSYYGGGANEQFF
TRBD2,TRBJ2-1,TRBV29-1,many,TGCAGCGTTGATTCTTTAGCGGGAGGAAGGAATGAGCAGTTCTTC,CSVDSLAGGRNEQFF
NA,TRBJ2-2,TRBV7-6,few,TGTGCCAGCAGCTTAACCACGACAGGCGGCACCGGGGAGCTGTTTTTT,CASSLTTTGGTGELFF
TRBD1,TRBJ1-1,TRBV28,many,TGTGCCAGCAGGAGACAGGGGGATAAGACTGAAGCTTTCTTT,CASRRQGDKTEAFF
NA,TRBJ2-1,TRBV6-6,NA,TGTGCCAGCAGTTACCATTTCCCGGGACGGCTTAATGAGCAGTTCTTC,CASSYHFPGRLNEQFF
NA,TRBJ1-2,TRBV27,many,TGTGCCAGCAGTTTATATGGGGAGGGAGCTAACTATGGCTACACCTTC,CASSLYGEGANYGYTF
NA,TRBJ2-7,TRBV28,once,TGTGCCAGCAGTTTATTTCTCAACTACAAGCAGTACTTC,CASSLFLNYKQYF
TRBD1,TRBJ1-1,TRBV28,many,TGTGCCAGCAGCCAAGGACAGGCCGGGGGTACTGAAGCTTTCTTT,CASSQGQAGGTEAFF
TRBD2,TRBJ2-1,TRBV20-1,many,TGCAGTGCTAGTCCCACTAGCGGGAGTTCGCAGTTCTTC,CSASPTSGSSQFF
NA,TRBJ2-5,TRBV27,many,TGTGCCAGCAGTGGTTCAGGGGGGGTTACAGAGACCCAGTACTTC,CASSGSGGVTETQYF
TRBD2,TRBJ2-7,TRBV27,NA,TGTGCCAGCAGTTTGTGGACTAGCGTTGACAAGTCCTACGAGCAGTACTTC,CASSLWTSVDKSYEQYF
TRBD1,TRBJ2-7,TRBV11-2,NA,TGTGCCAGCCGCGGGACAGGGGTCGGCGAGCAGTACTTC,CASRGTGVGEQYF
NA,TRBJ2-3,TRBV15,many,TGTGCCACCAGCCACGGGGGCGCAGCAGATACGCAGTATTTT,CATSHGGAADTQYF
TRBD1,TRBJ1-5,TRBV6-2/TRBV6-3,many,TGTGCCAGCACCGATAGACAGGGGAACAATCAGCCCCAGCATTTT,CASTDRQGNNQPQHF
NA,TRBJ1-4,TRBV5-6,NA,TGTGCCAGCAGCTTGGGACCGGGGAGTAATGAAAAACTGTTTTTT,CASSLGPGSNEKLFF
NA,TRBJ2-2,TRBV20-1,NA,TGCAGTGCGGACGCGGGGGCCGGGGCCGGGGAGCTGTTTTTT,CSADAGAGAGELFF
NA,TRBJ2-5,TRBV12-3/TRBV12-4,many,TGTGCCAGCAGGCCCAGGGGCCCCAACTCGGAGACCCAGTACTTC,CASRPRGPNSETQYF
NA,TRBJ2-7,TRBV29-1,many,TGCAGCCCCGGGTTCGGCAGGGCCAACCGCCGCTACGAGCAGTACTTC,CSPGFGRANRRYEQYF
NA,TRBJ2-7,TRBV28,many,TGTGCCAGCAGTTTATTAGCGGTCTACGAGCAGTACTTC,CASSLLAVYEQYF
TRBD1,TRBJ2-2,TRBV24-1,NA,TGTGCCACCAGTGATCTACAGGGGGCAGTAACCGGGGAGCTGTTTTTT,CATSDLQGAVTGELFF
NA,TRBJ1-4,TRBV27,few,TGTGCCAGCAGTTTTCCCAGGATTAATGAAAAACTGTTTTTT,CASSFPRINEKLFF
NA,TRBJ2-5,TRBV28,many,TGTGCCAGCAGTTCAATCCATTACAGGGGAGGGAAGACCCAGTACTTC,CASSSIHYRGGKTQYF
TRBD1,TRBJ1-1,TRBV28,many,TGTGCCAGCAGTGCATGGACAGGGGCTTCATCGGACACTGAAGCTTTCTTT,CASSAWTGASSDTEAFF
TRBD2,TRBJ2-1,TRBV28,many,TGTGCCAGCAGTTTAGTAACTAGCGGGAGCTCCTACAATGAGCAGTTCTTC,CASSLVTSGSSYNEQFF
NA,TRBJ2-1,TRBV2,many,TGTGCCAGCAGTGGGGAGTCTGGGGAGCAGTTCTTC,CASSGESGEQFF
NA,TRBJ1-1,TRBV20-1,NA,TGCAGTGCTAGAGAGGGTAAGGGGGGAGCTTTCTTT,CSAREGKGGAFF
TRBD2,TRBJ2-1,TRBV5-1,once,TGCGCCAGCAGCCTTACTAGCGGAGGCTCCTACAATGAGCAGTTCTTC,CASSLTSGGSYNEQFF
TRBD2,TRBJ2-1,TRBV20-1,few,TGCAGTGCTAGAGATCGGGGGGTGCACGAGCAGTTCTTC,CSARDRGVHEQFF
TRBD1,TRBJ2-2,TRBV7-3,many,TGTGCCAGCAGCTTGACAGGGGGCGCCGGGGAGCTGTTTTTT,CASSLTGGAGELFF
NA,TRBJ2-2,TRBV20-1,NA,TGCAGTGCTAGAGGGCCCGGGCTAGCCAAGACCGGGGAGCTGTTTTTT,CSARGPGLAKTGELFF
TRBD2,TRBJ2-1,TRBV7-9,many,TGTGCCAGCAGCATTGGACAGCTAACCGGGACTAGTGTCTTC,CASSIGQLTGTSVF
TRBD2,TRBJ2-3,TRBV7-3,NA,TGTGCCAGCAGTCATAACGCAAGAGGACTAGTGGGAGGTGGTACGCAGTATTTT,CASSHNARGLVGGGTQYF
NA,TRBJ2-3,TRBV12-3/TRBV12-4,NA,TGTGCCAGCAGTTTGGCGCGGGCCACAGATACGCAGTATTTT,CASSLARATDTQYF
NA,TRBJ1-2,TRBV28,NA,TGTGCCAACATGAGTGCAACTAACTATGGCTACACCTTC,CANMSATNYGYTF
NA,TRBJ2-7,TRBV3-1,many,TGTGCCAGCAGCCAAGATCTTGGAATAGGGGCTTGGGAGCAGTACTTC,CASSQDLGIGAWEQYF
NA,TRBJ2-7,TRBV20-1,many,TGCAGTGCTAGCCCCCACCTTGCCGATGAGCAGTACTTC,CSASPHLADEQYF
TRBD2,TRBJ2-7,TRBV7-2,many,TGTGCCAGCAGACCCCTAGCGGTTAGCTCCTACGAGCAGTACTTC,CASRPLAVSSYEQYF
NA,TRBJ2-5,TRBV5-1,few,TGCGCCAGCAGCTCGGCAACCGTCAAAGAGACCCAGTACTTC,CASSSATVKETQYF
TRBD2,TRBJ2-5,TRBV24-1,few,TGTGCCACCAGTGAGGCGGGGTCGGGGGGCCAAGAGACCCAGTACTTC,CATSEAGSGGQETQYF
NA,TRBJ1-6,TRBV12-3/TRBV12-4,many,TGTGCCAGCAGTTTAGACAGTTTGGGATCACCCCTCCACTTT,CASSLDSLGSPLHF
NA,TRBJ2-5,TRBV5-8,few,TGTGCCAGCAGTGGGGTGGAGGAGACCCAGTACTTC,CASSGVEETQYF
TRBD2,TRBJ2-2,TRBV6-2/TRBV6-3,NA,TGTGCCAGCAGCCCAAGCGGGAGGGCCGGCGGGGAGCTGTTTTTT,CASSPSGRAGGELFF
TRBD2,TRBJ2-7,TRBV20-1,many,TGCAGTGCCCCGACCGGGACTAGCTACGAGCAGTACTTC,CSAPTGTSYEQYF
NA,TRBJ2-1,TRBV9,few,TGTGCCAGCAGCGTAGGTCAGGGCGTCAATGAGCAGTTCTTC,CASSVGQGVNEQFF
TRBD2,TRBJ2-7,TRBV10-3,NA,TGTGCCATCAGCCCCCGGGAGGGCAGCGGAGAAGGTGCCGAGCAGTACTTC,CAISPREGSGEGAEQYF
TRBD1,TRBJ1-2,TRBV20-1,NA,TGCAGTGCCATCCAGACAGGGGGCGCGGGCTATGGCTACACCTTC,CSAIQTGGAGYGYTF
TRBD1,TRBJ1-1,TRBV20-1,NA,TGCAGTGCTAGTCAGGGGGCTGATACTGAAGCTTTCTTT,CSASQGADTEAFF
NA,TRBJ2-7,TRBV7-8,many,TGTGCCAGCAGCTCTGAAGCCTACGAGCAGTACTTC,CASSSEAYEQYF